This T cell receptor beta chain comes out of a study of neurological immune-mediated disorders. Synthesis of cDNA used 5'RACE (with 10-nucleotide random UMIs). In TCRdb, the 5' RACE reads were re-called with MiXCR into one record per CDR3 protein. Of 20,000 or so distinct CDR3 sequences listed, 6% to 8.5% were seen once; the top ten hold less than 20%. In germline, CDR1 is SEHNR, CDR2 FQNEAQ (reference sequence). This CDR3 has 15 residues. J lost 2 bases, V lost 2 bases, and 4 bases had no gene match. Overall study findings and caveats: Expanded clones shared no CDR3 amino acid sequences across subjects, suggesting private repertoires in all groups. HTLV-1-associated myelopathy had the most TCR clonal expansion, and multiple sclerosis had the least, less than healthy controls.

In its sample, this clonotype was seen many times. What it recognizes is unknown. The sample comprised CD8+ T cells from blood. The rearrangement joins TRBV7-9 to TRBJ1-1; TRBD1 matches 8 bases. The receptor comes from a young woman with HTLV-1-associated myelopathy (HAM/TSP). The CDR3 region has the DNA TGTGCCAGCAGCTTACCGACAGGGGAAAACACTGAAGCTTTCTTT. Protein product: CASSLPTGENTEAFF.